This passage covers 26 T cell receptor beta chains from one sample sequenced in a study of blood T cells in healthy people across ages. Through a sample-barcoded 5' primer and a J-beta primer mix, a second PCR was run for roughly 7 to 11 cycles. One entry per CDR3 protein, called by TCRdb with MiXCR from the 5' RACE reads. The sample comprises some 1.5 million distinct CDR3 sequences, approximately 43% of which are singletons, and around 4% rests with the top ten. Sequencing used blood. Receptors were obtained from a woman between 18 and 29 years old in good health.

The V gene is TRBV20-1, the J gene TRBJ2-7, with 8 bases lining up with TRBD1. The DNA end is more similar to TRBJ2-5, so the J call may be wrong. In germline, CDR1 is DFQATT, CDR2 SNEGSKA (reference sequence). The CDR3 contains 13 residues. The CDR3 is CSARTGVKETQYF. The DNA of the CDR3 is TGCAGTGCTAGGACAGGGGTCAAAGAGACCCAGTACTTC.

V gene TRBV20-1 combines with J gene TRBJ2-7, with D tentatively TRBD2 (5 bases). Trimming stripped 0 bases from V and 4 bases from J, with 13 bases between. Germline CDR1 and CDR2: DFQATT and SNEGSKA (reference sequence). The CDR3 extends over 14 amino acids. The CDR3 DNA sequence: TGCAGTGCTAGAGACGAGACAAGGGAGTACGAGCAGTACTTC. This codes for CSARDETREYEQYF.

The V gene is TRBV20-1, the J gene TRBJ2-3; 8 bases agree with TRBD2. Germline V CDR1 and CDR2: DFQATT, SNEGSKA (reference sequence). With 3 bases clipped from V and 0 bases from J, the junction kept 5 bases outside the gene matches. The CDR3 totals 15 residues. CDR3 loop: CSASPSGPSTDTQYF. The CDR3 nucleotides read TGCAGTGCTAGCCCTAGCGGGCCTAGCACAGATACGCAGTATTTT.

This clonotype was seen a handful of times. The V and J genes are TRBV29-1 and TRBJ2-5; no firm D call. The CDR3 has 12 amino acids. The germline CDR1 and CDR2 sequences are SQVTM and ANQGSEA. Trimming pared 6 bases from V and 8 bases from J, leaving 16 bases between. The CDR3 bases are TGCAGCGTATCGGACGGGTTCGATACCCAGTACTTC. This sequence encodes CSVSDGFDTQYF.

V gene TRBV27 combines with J gene TRBJ1-2; no reliable D call. This CDR3 region has 13 residues. V lost 0 bases and J 8 bases, leaving 10 bases between the germline ends. Per germline, CDR1 MNHEY and CDR2 SMNVEV (reference sequence). The CDR3 sequence is CASSLSYGIGYTF. CDR3 bases: TGTGCCAGCAGTTTATCGTACGGGATCGGCTACACCTTC.

The chain joins TRBV9 to TRBJ1-2; D gene uncertain. Germline lookup yields CDR1 SGDLS and CDR2 YYNGEE. Trimming left V 0 bases short and J 10 bases short, with 13 bases between. This CDR3 comprises 13 residues. DNA for the CDR3: TGTGCCAGCAGCGTAGCGGTGAATGAAGACTACACCTTC. It translates to CASSVAVNEDYTF.

The chain recombines TRBV29-1 with TRBJ2-1; 11 nucleotides line up with TRBD2. The length of the CDR3 is 14 residues. The V segment lost 4 bases and the J segment 9 bases; nucleotides outside the gene matches: 8. Germline CDR1 reads SQVTM; CDR2 reads ANQGSEA. CDR3 region: CSVAGTSGSREQFF. CDR3 nucleotide sequence: TGCAGCGTTGCTGGGACTAGCGGAAGCCGTGAGCAGTTCTTC.

This clonotype was seen more than once but under ten times. The V call is TRBV4-3, the J call TRBJ2-1, with 7 bases aligning to TRBD2. J was trimmed by 1 base and V by 0 bases; bases with no gene match: 6. The CDR3 runs 17 residues. Per the germline V gene, CDR1 is LGHNA and CDR2 is YSLEER. CDR3: CASSQDVKRDSYNEQFF. CDR3 bases: TGCGCCAGCAGCCAAGACGTGAAGCGGGATTCCTACAATGAGCAGTTCTTC.

V is TRBV15 and J is TRBJ2-7, with TRBD2 as a possible D gene (6 bases). This CDR3 has 17 amino acids. V dropped 0 bases and J dropped 4 bases, with 19 bases sitting between them. In germline, CDR1 is LNHNV, CDR2 YYDKDF (reference sequence). The CDR3 DNA is TGTGCCACCAGCAGAGATGTTTGGCGGGGATCCTCGTACGAGCAGTACTTC. Translated, it gives CATSRDVWRGSSYEQYF. The whole variable domain, remainder taken from reference TRBV15 and TRBJ2-7, is DAMVIQNPRYQVTQFGKPVTLSCSQTLNHNVMYWYQQKSSQAPKLLFHYYDKDFNNEADTPDNFQSRRPNTSFCFLDIRSPGLGDTAMYLCATSRDVWRGSSYEQYFGPGTRLTVT.

The chain links TRBV5-1 to TRBJ2-1; D may match TRBD1 or TRBD2 (6 bases each). Trimming cost V 3 bases and J 7 bases, with 17 bases left between them. The length of the CDR3 is 15 residues. Germline V lookup: CDR1 SGHRS, CDR2 YFSETQ. This CDR3 reads CASSSGVRGRNEQFF. CDR3 in DNA: TGCGCCAGCAGCTCGGGGGTCAGGGGCCGGAATGAGCAGTTCTTC.

The chain employs TRBV12-3 or TRBV12-4 and TRBJ2-4; 9 nucleotides agree with TRBD2. CDR3 length: 16 amino acids. Trimming took 7 bases from V and 2 from J; bases not matched to a gene: 9. The DNA of the CDR3 is TGTGCCAGCACCAGACTAGCGGAGGCCACCAAAAACATTCAGTACTTC. Translating it yields CASTRLAEATKNIQYF.

This clonotype has only a few counts. V and J are TRBV7-2 and TRBJ2-5; a weak D match, TRBD1 (5 bases). This CDR3 has 15 residues. Germline V gene sequence: CDR1 SGHTA, CDR2 FQGNSA. V was cut by 5 bases and J by 3 bases, with 16 bases left in between. The CDR3 region is CASSPRGPLKETQYF. The CDR3 DNA is TGTGCCAGCAGCCCAAGGGGCCCTCTCAAAGAGACCCAGTACTTC. Variable domain in full (rest from reference TRBV7-2 and TRBJ2-5): GAGVSQSPSNKVTEKGKDVELRCDPISGHTALYWYRQSLGQGLEFLIYFQGNSAPDKSGLPSDRFSAERTGGSVSTLTIQRTQQEDSAVYLCASSPRGPLKETQYFGPGTRLLVL.

The rearrangement links TRBV28 to TRBJ2-5, with 10 bases that match TRBD1. TRBJ2-7 explains the end of the DNA better; the J call may be wrong. The CDR3 length is 15 residues. Germline lookup yields CDR1 MDHEN and CDR2 SYDVKM. The CDR3: CASRPDRGRFYEQYF. The CDR3 nucleotides are TGTGCCAGCAGACCTGACAGGGGGCGATTTTACGAGCAGTACTTC.

The table lists this clonotype with a few counts. The rearrangement links TRBV28 to TRBJ1-5; no clear D. The CDR3 covers 12 residues. CDR1 is MDHEN, CDR2 SYDVKM, per germline. Trimming stripped 7 bases from V and 6 bases from J, with 10 bases between. The CDR3 DNA sequence: TGTGCCAGCACCCCCCTTGGTCAGCCCCAGCATTTT. It codes for CASTPLGQPQHF.

The chain has TRBV4-1 and TRBJ2-7, with D possibly matching TRBD1 (6 bases). This CDR3 contains 14 residues. Per germline, CDR1 MGHRA and CDR2 YSYEKL. The V gene lost 0 bases and the J gene lost 6 bases, with 12 bases spanning the gap. The CDR3 DNA reads as TGCGCCAGCAGCCAAGATTTCGGGACATGCGAGCAGTACTTC. Its protein is CASSQDFGTCEQYF.

The chain joins TRBV2 to TRBJ2-1; TRBD2 aligns across 7 bases. Judging by the DNA end, TRBJ2-7 fits better; the J call may be wrong. The CDR3 has 15 amino acids. Per germline, CDR1 SNHLY and CDR2 FYNNEI. In DNA form, the CDR3 reads TGTGCCAGCAGTGAAGAAGCGGGGCAATACAATGAGCAGTACTTC. Translating it yields CASSEEAGQYNEQYF.

The CDR3 region is CASSPPGQQTQYF. CDR3 sequence (DNA): TGTGCCAGCAGCCCGCCCGGACAGCAGACCCAGTACTTC. V gene TRBV6-5 combines with J gene TRBJ2-7; the D gene is possibly TRBD1 (6 bases). The assigned J gene may be wrong: the sequence end matches TRBJ2-5 better. There are 13 residues in the CDR3. Germline loops: CDR1 MNHEY, CDR2 SVGAGI.

This clonotype was seen a handful of times. This rearrangement joins TRBV6-6 to TRBJ2-1; D not resolved. V was shortened by 2 bases and J by 9 bases, with 8 bases between the two germline ends. Germline V lookup: CDR1 MNHNY, CDR2 SVGAGI (reference sequence). The CDR3 is made up of 12 amino acids. Here the CDR3 DNA reads TGTGCCAGCAGTTACGGCCCGGGTGAGCAGTTCTTC. Translation gives CASSYGPGEQFF.

This clonotype was seen ten or more times. The rearrangement joins TRBV18 to TRBJ1-1, with D possibly being TRBD1 (5 bases). CDR1 is KGHSH and CDR2 is LQKENI in the germline V gene. The CDR3 length is 14 residues. V lost 1 base, J lost 0 bases, and 6 bases lay in between. The CDR3 loop reads CASSPQGMNTEAFF. The DNA for the CDR3 is TGTGCCAGCTCACCACAGGGGATGAACACTGAAGCTTTCTTT. Full variable domain (rest looked up from reference TRBV18 and TRBJ1-1): NAGVMQNPRHLVRRRGQEARLRCSPMKGHSHVYWYRQLPEEGLKFMVYLQKENIIDESGMPKERFSAEFPKEGPSILRIQQVVRGDSAAYFCASSPQGMNTEAFFGQGTRLTVV.

The rearrangement links TRBV20-1 to TRBJ1-6; D is possibly TRBD1 (6 bases). The CDR3 loop spans 14 amino acids. Germline CDR1 is DFQATT and CDR2 is SNEGSKA (reference sequence). The V and J ends lost 0 bases and 9 bases respectively, with 12 bases between them. CDR3 nucleotide sequence: TGCAGTGCTAGAGATCTCAGGGGAGGTTCACCCCTCCACTTT. Its translation: CSARDLRGGSPLHF.

The CDR3, as DNA: TGTGCCAGCACCACCCCCGGGACAGGAAATCAGCCCCAGCATTTT. It encodes CASTTPGTGNQPQHF. This chain uses TRBV6-2 or TRBV6-3 with TRBJ1-5; TRBD1 matches 8 bases. The germline V gene encodes CDR1 MNHEY and CDR2 SVGEGT. CDR3 size: 15 residues. V gave up 7 bases and J gave up 4 bases; unmatched junction bases: 9.

V is TRBV18 and J is TRBJ2-5; no definite D call. The germline V gene has CDR1 KGHSH and CDR2 LQKENI. Trimming stripped 1 base from V and 5 bases from J, with 14 bases between. CDR3 length equals 15 residues. This chain's CDR3 is CASSPRVSDRETQYF. The CDR3 DNA is TGTGCCAGCTCACCACGAGTCAGCGATAGGGAGACCCAGTACTTC.

Worth noting for this clonotype: One end of the junction fails to match germline, which may point to a read error. V is TRBV6-2 or TRBV6-3 and J is TRBJ2-7, with 7 positions matching TRBD1. The DNA matches TRBJ2-5 better at its end, which makes the J call doubtful. From germline, CDR1 is MNHEY and CDR2 SVGEGT. The CDR3 is 14 amino acids. The chain's CDR3 is CASSYDRVLETQYF. CDR3 DNA sequence: TGCGCCAGCAGTTACGACAGGGTTCTGGAGACCCAGTACTTC.

This clonotype turned up a few times. The chain is built from TRBV3-1 and TRBJ2-5; TRBD2 is a possible D gene (6 bases). Germline CDR1 is LGHDT and CDR2 is YNNKEL (reference sequence). V was shortened by 0 bases and J by 7 bases, with 21 bases between the two germline ends. CDR3 length equals 17 residues. The CDR3 is CASSQEFLMSGEGTQYF. For the CDR3, the DNA is TGTGCCAGCAGCCAAGAGTTTCTGATGTCGGGAGAAGGGACCCAGTACTTC.

Only a few counts were recorded for this clonotype. CDR3 sequence reads: CASSSGLEVEQFF. CDR3 DNA: TGTGCCAGCAGCTCGGGACTAGAGGTTGAGCAGTTCTTC. V gene TRBV9 combines with J gene TRBJ2-1, with 8 positions matching TRBD2. The V gene end was trimmed by 4 bases and the J gene end by 9 bases; junction bases not matched to a gene: 6. Germline loops: CDR1 SGDLS, CDR2 YYNGEE. The CDR3 loop spans 13 amino acids.

Only one count was recorded for this clonotype. This chain connects TRBV2 to TRBJ2-1; TRBD2 matches 11 bases. Germline assignment: CDR1 SNHLY and CDR2 FYNNEI. V trimming: 5 bases; J trimming: 9 bases; junction bases outside the gene matches: 9. The CDR3 loop spans 15 amino acids. Here the CDR3 reads CASSKEGLAVPEQFF. The DNA of the CDR3 is TGTGCCAGCAGTAAAGAGGGACTAGCGGTTCCTGAGCAGTTCTTC.